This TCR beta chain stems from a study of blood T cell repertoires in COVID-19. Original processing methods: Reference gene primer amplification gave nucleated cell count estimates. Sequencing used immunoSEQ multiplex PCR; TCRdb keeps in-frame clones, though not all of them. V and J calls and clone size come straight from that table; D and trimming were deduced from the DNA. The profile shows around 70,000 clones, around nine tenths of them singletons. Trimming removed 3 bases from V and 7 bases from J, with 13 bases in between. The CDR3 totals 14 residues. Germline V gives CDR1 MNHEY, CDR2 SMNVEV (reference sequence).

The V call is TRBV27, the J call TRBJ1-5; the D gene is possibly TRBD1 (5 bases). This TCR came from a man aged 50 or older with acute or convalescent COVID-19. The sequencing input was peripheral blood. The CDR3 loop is CASSFGGSLQPQHF. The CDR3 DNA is TGTGCCAGCAGTTTCGGGGGATCGTTGCAGCCCCAGCATTTT.